This TCR beta chain is from a study of blood T cell repertoires in COVID-19. Here immunoSEQ multiplex PCR was the method, and the copy in TCRdb shows in-frame clones only, minus some. The sample holds approximately 200,000 clones, approximately 88% seen once. Participants in the exposed group had met a COVID-19 case in the 2 weeks before joining the study. The CDR3 sequence is 13 residues long. The germline CDR1 and CDR2 sequences are LNHDA and SQIVND (reference sequence). V lost 6 bases and J lost 0; bases outside the gene matches: 2. Sample: PBMCs or T cells enriched from blood (not recorded which). The gene calls are TRBV19 and TRBJ2-7; 7 nucleotides agree with TRBD2. The TCR was taken from a woman aged 25 to 45 who had been exposed to COVID-19. The CDR3 spells CASRGLVSYEQYF. CDR3 in DNA: TGTGCCAGTAGAGGACTAGTCTCCTACGAGCAGTACTTC. Together with reference TRBV19 and TRBJ2-7, the CDR3 gives the full variable domain: DGGITQSPKYLFRKEGQNVTLSCEQNLNHDAMYWYRQDPGQGLRLIYYSQIVNDFQKGDIAEGYSVSREKKESFPLTVTSAQKNPTAFYLCASRGLVSYEQYFGPGTRLTVT.